This is a list of T cell receptor beta chains from one sample in a study of blood T cell repertoires in COVID-19. Only in-frame clones appear in the TCRdb table, and some are missing; sequencing was by immunoSEQ multiplex PCR. Here the sample spans 140,000 or so clones, approximately 85% being singletons. The sample was peripheral blood. The receptor set was obtained from a man aged 70-80 years with acute or convalescent COVID-19. Each CDR3 is given with its conserved first and last residue. A D gene is named only where the DNA matches it firmly. The size of a clone is reported for some rows only, either as once, few or many, or as a class for expanded clones.

CDR3 DNA,CDR3 protein,D gene,J gene,V gene,clone size
TGTGCCAGCAGCTCCCCGGGACAGGGGGCCTATGGCTACACCTTC,CASSSPGQGAYGYTF,TRBD1,TRBJ1-2,TRBV7-9,.
TGTGCCAGCAAAACACAGGGGCCTTACAATGAGCAGTTCTTC,CASKTQGPYNEQFF,TRBD1,TRBJ2-1,TRBV28,.
TGTGCCAGCAGCGTGCAGGCGGGACAGGGTCGGGAAAAACTGTTTTTT,CASSVQAGQGREKLFF,TRBD1,TRBJ1-4,TRBV9,once
TGTGCCAGCAGCTGGGACAGGGCGACTGAAGCTTTCTTT,CASSWDRATEAFF,TRBD1,TRBJ1-1,TRBV5-6,few
TGTGCCAGCAGCGTTACAGGGGATAACTATGGCTACACCTTC,CASSVTGDNYGYTF,TRBD1,TRBJ1-2,TRBV9,.
TGTGCGGCCGGGACAGGGCGGACAGATACGCAGTATTTT,CAAGTGRTDTQYF,TRBD1,TRBJ2-3,TRBV6-5,.
TGCGCCAGCAGCCCGGGCGGGACAGGGGCCTACGAGCAGTACTTC,CASSPGGTGAYEQYF,TRBD1,TRBJ2-7,TRBV4-1,.
TGCGCCAGCAGCTTCGAGACAGGGATCTACGAGCAGTACTTC,CASSFETGIYEQYF,TRBD1,TRBJ2-7,TRBV5-1,.
TGCGCCAGCAGCTTGAACAGGGGGCATGGTGGAAACACCATATATTTT,CASSLNRGHGGNTIYF,TRBD1,TRBJ1-3,TRBV5-1,.
TGCGCCAGCAGCCCTATTAGCGGGGGCCTCGGTACCGGGGAGCTGTTTTTT,CASSPISGGLGTGELFF,TRBD2,TRBJ2-2,TRBV4-1,.
TGTGCCAGCAGTTGGGCGGGACCCGGGGAGCTGTTTTTT,CASSWAGPGELFF,.,TRBJ2-2,TRBV27,.
TGTGCCTGGATGAGAGGAGTGGGAGGCACAGATACGCAGTATTTT,CAWMRGVGGTDTQYF,.,TRBJ2-3,TRBV30,.
TGTGCCAGCAGTCCGGGACTAGCTTCCGGGGAGCTGTTTTTT,CASSPGLASGELFF,TRBD2,TRBJ2-2,TRBV27,.
TGTGCCAGCAGTAGGGACAGGCCAAATTCACCCCTCCACTTT,CASSRDRPNSPLHF,TRBD1,TRBJ1-6,TRBV2,.
TGTGCCAGCAGCCCAACCGGGACAGGGGAAGCTTTCTTT,CASSPTGTGEAFF,TRBD1,TRBJ1-1,TRBV7-9,few
TGTGCCAGCACCCCTCCGGGACTAGCGGGAGCCCGTGACTTC,CASTPPGLAGARDF,TRBD2,TRBJ2-5,TRBV28,.
TGTGCCAGCAGTTTTTCCAGCTATAATTCACCCCTCCACTTT,CASSFSSYNSPLHF,.,TRBJ1-6,TRBV27,.
TGCAGCGCCAGACTAGCGGGAGGGCCCTACAATGAGCAGTTCTTC,CSARLAGGPYNEQFF,TRBD2,TRBJ2-1,TRBV29-1,.
TGCAGCGACCTCCGGAGAGGGAGGGGAGATACGCAGTATTTT,CSDLRRGRGDTQYF,TRBD2,TRBJ2-3,TRBV29-1,.
TGTGCCAGCAGTTACGCGGGAGGAGAGACCCAGTACTTC,CASSYAGGETQYF,TRBD2,TRBJ2-5,TRBV6-5,once
TGTGCCAGCAGTCCCCGACAGGGGGCCAACTATGGCTACACCTTC,CASSPRQGANYGYTF,TRBD1,TRBJ1-2,TRBV27,.
TGTGCCGCCGGAGCTCTAGCGGACTACGAGCAGTACTTC,CAAGALADYEQYF,TRBD2,TRBJ2-7,TRBV2,.
TGCGCCAGCAGCCGAGGAGGGACAGAACTTGGAAACACCATATATTTT,CASSRGGTELGNTIYF,TRBD1,TRBJ1-3,TRBV4-1,.
TGTGCCAGTAGTATAGAGGAGGGGCGTCAGCCCCAGCATTTT,CASSIEEGRQPQHF,.,TRBJ1-5,TRBV19,once
TGTGCCATCAGTGGGACTAGCGGGGGGACGCAGTATTTT,CAISGTSGGTQYF,TRBD2,TRBJ2-3,TRBV10-3,.
TGTGCCAGCAGCTTGGAAGGCGCAGGGTACTCACCCCTCCACTTT,CASSLEGAGYSPLHF,.,TRBJ1-6,TRBV5-6,.
TGTGCCAGCAGTCCAGGCATTAACTATGGCTACACCTTC,CASSPGINYGYTF,.,TRBJ1-2,TRBV6-5,.
TGTGCCTGGAGTGTTCGCTCAGGGGGCAGGGTTGAAAAACTGTTTTTT,CAWSVRSGGRVEKLFF,TRBD1,TRBJ1-4,TRBV30,.
TGCGCCAGCAGTGACAGGGGCGTAACTGAAGCTTTCTTT,CASSDRGVTEAFF,.,TRBJ1-1,TRBV10-2,.
TGTGCCAGCAGAGCACGTACGAGGGTTGGAGAGACCCAGTACTTC,CASRARTRVGETQYF,.,TRBJ2-5,TRBV6-5,.
TGTGCCAGCTCACCAGGGACAGGGGTAGACACTGAAGCTTTCTTT,CASSPGTGVDTEAFF,TRBD1,TRBJ1-1,TRBV18,.
TGTGCCACTTCCAGGGGGCGCTCGGTGAACACTGAAGCTTTCTTT,CATSRGRSVNTEAFF,TRBD1,TRBJ1-1,TRBV2,.
TGTGCCAGCAGCTTAAGGGGCCAGAACACTGAAGCTTTCTTT,CASSLRGQNTEAFF,.,TRBJ1-1,TRBV7-9,few
TGTGCCAGCAGCTCTCGGCGAACCGGACACCTAAACACCGGGGAGCTGTTTTTT,CASSSRRTGHLNTGELFF,.,TRBJ2-2,TRBV7-9,.
TGTGCCAGCAGTTCGGGACAGAACTATGGCTACACCTTC,CASSSGQNYGYTF,TRBD1,TRBJ1-2,TRBV6-6,.
TGTGCCAGCAGCCAAGCCGAGGGGACTGCTCAAAAGACCCAGTACTTC,CASSQAEGTAQKTQYF,.,TRBJ2-5,TRBV4-2,once
TGTGCCAGCAGCCAAGATCTCCCTAGCGGGGTCTTGGGCGAGCAGTACTTC,CASSQDLPSGVLGEQYF,TRBD2,TRBJ2-7,TRBV3-1/TRBV3-2,.
TGCGCCAGCAGCTTGAGCGGGGGGACCTACAATGAGCAGTTCTTC,CASSLSGGTYNEQFF,TRBD2,TRBJ2-1,TRBV5-1,.
TGTGCCAGCAGTTCGGGACAGGGGGACACTGAAGCTTTCTTT,CASSSGQGDTEAFF,TRBD1,TRBJ1-1,TRBV6-6,.
TGTGCCACCAGTGATGAAGGGGGCGCGAGGAATTCACCCCTCCACTTT,CATSDEGGARNSPLHF,TRBD1,TRBJ1-6,TRBV24-1,.
TGTGCCAGCAGTAAAGGACTAGCGACGTTCACCGGGGAGCTGTTTTTT,CASSKGLATFTGELFF,TRBD2,TRBJ2-2,TRBV6-1,.
TGTGCCAGCAGCAGGACGGAGCGGGGTAATTCAGGGCTGTTTTTT,CASSRTERGNSGLFF,TRBD2,TRBJ2-2,TRBV5-5,.
TGTGCCAGCAGCTCAGACAGGGCTGGCTACACCTTC,CASSSDRAGYTF,TRBD1,TRBJ1-2,TRBV7-2,.
TGTGCCAGCAGCAAAGGGACAGGGGGAGAGACCCAGTACTTC,CASSKGTGGETQYF,TRBD1,TRBJ2-5,TRBV11-3,.
TGTGCCTGGAGGCCCGGGCTAGCACCAGCAGATACGCAGTATTTT,CAWRPGLAPADTQYF,.,TRBJ2-3,TRBV30,.
TGTGCCAGTAGTCCCGGACAGATTTCCTACGAGCAGTACTTC,CASSPGQISYEQYF,.,TRBJ2-7,TRBV19,once
TGTGCCAGCAGTCCTGGGGACAGGTTAAACACTGAAGCTTTCTTT,CASSPGDRLNTEAFF,TRBD1,TRBJ1-1,TRBV6-5,.
TGTGCCAGTAGTACTACTTTTAGCAATCAGCCCCAGCATTTT,CASSTTFSNQPQHF,.,TRBJ1-5,TRBV19,once
TGTGCCAGTACCAAACAGGGGATGGGCAATCAGCCCCAGCATTTT,CASTKQGMGNQPQHF,TRBD1,TRBJ1-5,TRBV19,.
TGTGCCAGCAGTCTGGAAGGGGGGAACACCGGGGAGCTGTTTTTT,CASSLEGGNTGELFF,.,TRBJ2-2,TRBV6-6,.
TGTGCCAGCAGCCAAGATTGGCGGGGGATTGCTTTCTTT,CASSQDWRGIAFF,.,TRBJ1-1,TRBV3-1/TRBV3-2,.
TGTGCCAGCAGAGCAACAGGGGGCAATCAGCCCCAGCATTTT,CASRATGGNQPQHF,TRBD1,TRBJ1-5,TRBV27,.
TGCGCCAGCAGCTTGCCTCTAGGGGCCACAGATACGCAGTATTTT,CASSLPLGATDTQYF,.,TRBJ2-3,TRBV5-1,.